This T cell receptor beta chain was captured by sequencing in a study of control samples from healthy donors and cancer patients. Germline V CDR1 and CDR2: SNHLY, FYNNEI. The CDR3 has 15 residues. The V and J ends lost 7 bases and 0 bases, in that order; junction bases with no gene match: 7. Libraries were prepared by immunoSEQ multiplex PCR; TCRdb keeps only in-frame clonotypes and omits some of them. The sample has around 50,000 clones, roughly 90% seen once. Sequencing was done on a sample of PBMCs. The chain couples TRBV2 to TRBJ2-3; 7 bases match TRBD2. The receptor comes from a man aged 30 to 39 with colorectal cancer. The CDR3 reads CASNIRGDSTDTQYF. In DNA, the CDR3 is TGTGCCAGCAATATACGGGGGGATAGCACAGATACGCAGTATTTT.